This record looks at one TCR beta chain sequence and its context. Its antigen is still unknown. The authors incorporated unique molecular identifiers into the TCR beta cDNA libraries. Input amounts of roughly 0.9 to 10 million T cells were used. These gave 500,000 or so cDNA molecules, so each molecule approximated one T cell. TCRdb called the PCR reads again in MiXCR, with one record for every CDR3 protein. The sample lists 750,000 to 950,000 distinct CDR3 sequences, 46% occurring once. The CDR3 totals 14 residues. Germline values: CDR1 SGHTA, CDR2 FQGNSA. V gave up 5 bases and J gave up 0 bases, with 8 bases separating them. The source of the sample is a study of post-analysis software for immune sequencing data. Study-level background: The disease courses covered relapsing-remitting, secondary progressive and progressive-relapsing multiple sclerosis. Findings of the study overall: Controls had significantly higher normalized Chao1 diversity than multiple sclerosis patients. Patients had higher frequencies than controls of about five TRBV segments, including TRBV5-6, TRBV5-1 and TRBV20-1. Strong same-batch co-clustering of samples appeared with F measure clustering.

The sample was blood. The chain joins TRBV7-2 to TRBJ1-5; possible D gene TRBD1, 6 bases. The TCR originated in a girl aged 5-17 years with multiple sclerosis. CDR3 in DNA: TGTGCCAGCAGCCCGGACAGTAGCAATCAGCCCCAGCATTTT. Amino acids: CASSPDSSNQPQHF.